This TCR beta chain was obtained from a study of graft-versus-host responses after intestinal transplantation (dated by TCRdb to the early 2020s). Some background on the complete study: Recipients received multivisceral, liver-intestinal, or isolated intestinal transplants. Every recipient was given anti-thymocyte globulin induction, then maintenance tacrolimus and steroids for around three years. After intestinal transplantation, graft-versus-host and host-versus-graft alloreactive T cell clones were followed in the graft, circulation and bone marrow using bulk TCR-beta CDR3 sequencing. Alloreactive clones were identified by sequencing pre-transplant mixed lymphocyte reaction products and comparing them with unstimulated pre-transplant donor and recipient T cells. The cohort enrolled some 24 intestinal transplant recipients, one of whom was a retransplant, and a few patients without pretransplant specimens were excluded. Donor T cell macrochimerism was defined as a peak of at least 4% donor T cells among recipient peripheral blood mononuclear cells. Rather than going through the commercial service, samples from a few later patients were sequenced in-house on an Illumina MiSeq and processed with MiXCR. Summary of the overall study and its limitations: Conclusions were limited by the relatively low number and heterogeneity of intestinal transplant patients. GvH clones were found in recipient bone marrow, and some of the GvH clones appeared earlier in ileal mucosa or blood, which is consistent with an intestinal mucosal origin. In patients with donor T cell macrochimerism, the allografts had high GvH to HvG T cell clonal ratios. Early after transplant, peak levels of circulating GvH clones were found to be associated with declines in HvG clones.

Reading the label with the study, this specimen's time point is: cells obtained before transplantation from donor or recipient. CD3+CD4+ and CD3+CD8+ populations were FACS-sorted from unstimulated pre-transplant donor and recipient cells taken from spleen or lymph nodes. A distance of 12 bases separates the germline ends of V and J, which lose 6 bases and 0 bases respectively. CDR1 is given as SNHLY and CDR2 as FYNNEI, both from the germline V gene. Including cysteine and phenylalanine, the CDR3 has 14 amino acids. This entry keeps only the CDR3 DNA: 42 bases, framed from base 1. Details on this clone: There is no known antigen for this receptor. No per-base quality is available; no much larger clone lies one base away.

The library came from the immunoSEQ multiplex PCR assay. In most patients, genomic DNA was isolated using the Qiagen DNeasy Blood and Tissue Kit and sent frozen to Adaptive Biotechnologies for TCR sequencing. For most patients, high-throughput TCR-beta CDR3 sequencing of genomic DNA was performed by Adaptive Biotechnologies. Processing in the source paper ran as follows. Adaptive's ImmunoSEQ software was the source of the TCR sequencing data for 18 patients, while three other patients were processed with MiXCR and VDJtools. To correct CD4 versus CD8 sorting errors, sequences present in both subsets at a frequency ratio below 5:1 were removed. CDR3 nucleotide sequences shared between donor and recipient were removed because the origin of such sequences could not be assigned. At least 2-fold expansion over unstimulated cells and a minimum CFSE-low frequency of 0.002% (template counts) or 0.001% (read counts) were required for clones to be classified as alloreactive. Clones were considered mappable if detected in sequenced pre-transplant spleen, lymph node, or MLR CFSE-low populations of the donor or recipient. The cumulative frequency of alloreactive clones was calculated as a percentage of all sequences, weighted by copy number. The table comes from immuneACCESS by way of TCRdb, which keeps in-frame sequences with V and J called. Part of the clones is missing from these tables; in studies checked, under half for an unresolved V gene and the rest for unknown reasons. V, J and clone size reflect that table, while D and trimming were determined from the DNA. For this sample the table gives about 39,000 clones, of which 90% to 95% were detected only once. The ten top clones hold less than 0.25% of the sample.

Here the chain combines TRBV2 and TRBJ2-7, and possibly TRBD1, on 5 matching bases. The sequencing used unstimulated CD8+ T cells sorted from spleen or lymph node cells, collected before transplant. The clonotype was recovered from a human donor who was the organ donor for an intestinal transplant. The CDR3 reads as follows: CASRPTASSYEQYF. The bases are TGTGCCAGCAGGCCGACAGCTAGCTCCTACGAGCAGTACTTC. Reference TRBV2 and TRBJ2-7 genes cover what lies past the CDR3, so the full variable domain is EPEVTQTPSHQVTQMGQEVILRCVPISNHLYFYWYRQILGQKVEFLVSFYNNEISEKSEIFDDQFSVERPDGSNFTLKIRSTKLEDSAMYFCASRPTASSYEQYFGPGTRLTVT.